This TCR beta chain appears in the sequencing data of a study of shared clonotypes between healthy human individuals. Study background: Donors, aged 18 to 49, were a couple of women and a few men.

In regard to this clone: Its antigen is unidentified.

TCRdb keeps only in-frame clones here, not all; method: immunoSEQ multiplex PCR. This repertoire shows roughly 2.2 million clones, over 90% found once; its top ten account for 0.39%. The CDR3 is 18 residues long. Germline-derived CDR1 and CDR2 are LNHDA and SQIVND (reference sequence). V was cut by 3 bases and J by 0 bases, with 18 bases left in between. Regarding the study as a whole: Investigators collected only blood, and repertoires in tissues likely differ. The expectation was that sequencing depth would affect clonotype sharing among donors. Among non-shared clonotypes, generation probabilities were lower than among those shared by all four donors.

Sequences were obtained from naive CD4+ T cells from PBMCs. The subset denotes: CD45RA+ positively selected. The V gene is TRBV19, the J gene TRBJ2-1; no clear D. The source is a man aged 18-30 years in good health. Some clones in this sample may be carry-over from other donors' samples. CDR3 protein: CASSIRGGRSSSYNEQFF. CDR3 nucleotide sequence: TGTGCCAGTAGTATCCGAGGCGGCAGATCCAGCTCCTACAATGAGCAGTTCTTC.